The 32 T cell receptor beta chains given below trace back to one sample, sequenced in a study of CD8+ T cells in alopecia areata. RNA extraction was followed by reverse transcription into cDNA, which acted as the sequencing template. Method: immunoSEQ multiplex PCR; TCRdb's copy keeps in-frame clones and lacks some. The sample records about 120,000 clones, around two fifths being singletons. The sequenced material came from CD4+ T cells sorted from blood. These receptors originate from a human donor with alopecia areata.

The chain links TRBV11-2 to TRBJ2-1, with TRBD2 as a possible D gene (6 bases). The CDR3 runs 12 residues. The V and J ends lost 4 bases and 8 bases respectively, with 9 bases between them. CDR1 SGHAT and CDR2 FQNNGV come from the germline V gene. The CDR3 spells CASSYSGDEQFF. In nucleotides, the CDR3 is TGTGCCAGCAGCTATTCGGGGGATGAGCAGTTCTTC.

This chain uses TRBV6-5 with TRBJ2-7; D is ambiguous. This CDR3 comprises 12 residues. V was clipped by 9 bases and J by 1 base, with 10 bases between them. Per the germline V gene, CDR1 is MNHEY and CDR2 is SVGAGI. The CDR3 loop is CARRTRSYEQYF. CDR3 DNA: TGTGCCAGAAGGACCCGGTCCTACGAGCAGTACTTC.

The chain links TRBV30 to TRBJ1-1; the match to TRBD1 covers 7 bases. The CDR3 is 17 residues long. Trimming at V came to 5 bases and at J to 2 bases, leaving 17 bases not matched to a gene. Germline V gene data show CDR1 as GTSNPN and CDR2 as SVGIG (reference sequence). The CDR3 sequence is CAWGHSTGTAFNTEAFF. As DNA, the CDR3 is TGTGCCTGGGGTCACAGCACCGGGACAGCCTTCAACACTGAAGCTTTCTTT.

Worth noting for this clone: The junction departs from germline at one end; a sequencing error may be responsible. This rearrangement joins TRBV29-1 to TRBJ1-2; a possible D gene is TRBD1 (5 bases). Germline CDR1 and CDR2: SQVTM and ANQGSEA. The CDR3 length is 14 residues. CDR3 nucleotide sequence: TGCAGCGTTGATGATCTGGGGGGTTTTCTTGGCCACACCTTC. It encodes CSVDDLGGFLGHTF.

This chain links TRBV30 with TRBJ1-5; 10 nucleotides line up with TRBD1. Germline loops: CDR1 GTSNPN, CDR2 SVGIG (reference sequence). The CDR3 runs to 14 residues. With V trimmed by 3 bases and J by 7 bases, 6 bases remained unmatched. The CDR3 DNA sequence: TGTGCCTGGAGCCCCGGGACAGGGGAGCAGCCCCAGCATTTT. It is translated as CAWSPGTGEQPQHF.

The rearrangement uses TRBV4-3 and TRBJ2-7; D gene uncertain. V gave up 1 base and J gave up 3 bases, with 13 bases separating them. CDR1 is LGHNA and CDR2 is YSLEER in the germline V gene. This CDR3 contains 15 residues. DNA of the CDR3: TGCGCCAGCAGCCAAGGCCTTCAGGTTGACTACGAGCAGTACTTC. Its protein product is CASSQGLQVDYEQYF.

The V gene is TRBV23-1, the J gene TRBJ2-5; D remains ambiguous. TRBV23-1 belongs to the ORF category, with a function that is uncertain. Between the trimmed V and J ends, which lost 6 bases and 5 bases, there was a span of 13 bases. CDR3 length: 13 amino acids. The CDR3 coding sequence is TGCGCCAGCAGCACGATGATTTCGGAGACCCAGTACTTC. This codes for CASSTMISETQYF.

V is TRBV7-9 and J is TRBJ2-3; D is undetermined. Germline assignment: CDR1 SEHNR and CDR2 FQNEAQ (reference sequence). This CDR3 region has 12 residues. Trimming took off 0 bases at V and 5 bases at J, with 3 bases between the two ends. This CDR3 reads CASSLAEDTQYF. The CDR3 coding sequence is TGTGCCAGCAGCTTAGCGGAAGATACGCAGTATTTT.

The chain is built from TRBV29-1 and TRBJ2-7; the D gene is possibly TRBD1 (5 bases). Deletions cut 4 bases from V and 0 bases from J, with 10 bases between. This CDR3 has 13 amino acids. The germline V gene has CDR1 SQVTM and CDR2 ANQGSEA. The CDR3 protein is CSVAPTASYEQYF. CDR3 DNA sequence: TGCAGCGTTGCCCCGACAGCCTCCTACGAGCAGTACTTC.

This clone has only a few counts. V is TRBV29-1 and J is TRBJ2-5; possible D gene TRBD1, 5 bases. The CDR3 spans 12 residues. Germline V gene sequence: CDR1 SQVTM, CDR2 ANQGSEA. Trimming pared 3 bases from V and 5 bases from J, leaving 10 bases between. The CDR3 loop is CSVDQGTETQYF. The CDR3 DNA sequence: TGCAGCGTTGATCAGGGAACGGAGACCCAGTACTTC.

This clone has just a few counts. The chain has TRBV19 and TRBJ1-6; D is uncertain. Germline lookup yields CDR1 LNHDA and CDR2 SQIVND (reference sequence). V was trimmed by 11 bases and J by 14 bases, leaving 16 bases between them. CDR3 length: 11 residues. The CDR3 sequence is CACGEELTLHF. As DNA, the CDR3 is TGTGCCTGCGGGGAAGAGCTCACCCTCCACTTT.

The chain employs TRBV5-1 and TRBJ1-2; D uncertain. This CDR3 comprises 13 residues. CDR1 SGHRS and CDR2 YFSETQ come from the germline V gene. The V end was cut by 0 bases, the J end by 3 bases, with 6 bases between. The CDR3 bases are TGCGCCAGCAGCTTGGCGCCAGACTATGGCTACACCTTC. Translation: CASSLAPDYGYTF.

This clone has a count of ten or more. The V gene is TRBV14, the J gene TRBJ1-1; tentative D call: TRBD1 (5 bases). The V end lost 2 bases, the J end lost 2 bases, and 6 bases lay between the germline ends. The length of the CDR3 is 13 residues. CDR1 and CDR2 from the germline V gene are SGHDN and FVKESK. In DNA form, the CDR3 reads TGTGCCAGCAGCCAACAGGGTAACACTGAAGCTTTCTTT. Translation gives CASSQQGNTEAFF.

This clone was counted between two and nine times. V and J are TRBV11-2 and TRBJ1-1; D is unresolved. V lost 7 bases and J lost 7, with 13 bases in between. Germline loops: CDR1 SGHAT, CDR2 FQNNGV. The CDR3 totals 12 residues. The CDR3 coding sequence is TGTGCCAGCACCCCCTCCCAGCTTGAAGCTTTCTTT. The encoded protein is CASTPSQLEAFF. Drawing the rest from reference TRBV11-2 and TRBJ1-1, the complete variable domain is EAGVAQSPRYKIIEKRQSVAFWCNPISGHATLYWYQQILGQGPKLLIQFQNNGVVDDSQLPKDRFSAERLKGVDSTLKIQPAKLEDSAVYLCASTPSQLEAFFGQGTRLTVV.

The chain employs TRBV11-2 and TRBJ2-7, with D unclear. CDR1 and CDR2 (germline): SGHAT, FQNNGV. V lost 0 bases to trimming and J lost 6 bases, with 12 bases between them. This CDR3 comprises 14 residues. CDR3 nucleotide sequence: TGTGCCAGCAGCTTAGAACGAGGTCCCCGCGAGCAGTACTTC. This codes for CASSLERGPREQYF.

This clone was observed a handful of times. The rearrangement links TRBV29-1 to TRBJ2-5, with TRBD1 matching over 9 bases. The CDR3 totals 13 residues. Looked up from germline, CDR1 is SQVTM and CDR2 is ANQGSEA. With 4 bases clipped from V and 4 bases from J, the junction kept 4 bases outside the gene matches. The CDR3 is CSVVTGGLETQYF. In DNA, the CDR3 is TGCAGCGTTGTCACAGGGGGCTTAGAGACCCAGTACTTC.

This chain connects TRBV29-1 to TRBJ2-5; D could derive from TRBD1 or TRBD2 (6 bases each). Germline CDR1 and CDR2: SQVTM and ANQGSEA. This CDR3 comprises 13 residues. Trimming removed 3 bases at V and 5 bases at J, with 13 bases between. The CDR3 region is CSVDRGAAETQYF. For the CDR3, the DNA is TGCAGCGTTGATAGGGGGGCTGCGGAGACCCAGTACTTC.

The V call is TRBV7-6, the J call TRBJ1-1, with D tentatively TRBD1 (5 bases). The CDR3 covers 16 residues. Germline V gene sequence: CDR1 SGHVS, CDR2 FNYEAQ. Trimming stripped 2 bases from V and 3 bases from J, with 16 bases between. The CDR3 loop is CASSLLKGATYTEAFF. The CDR3 DNA reads TGTGCCAGCAGCTTATTGAAAGGGGCCACTTACACTGAAGCTTTCTTT.

Notes on this clone: Mismatch with germline at one junction end may stem from a read error. The chain joins TRBV30 to TRBJ2-6; D unclear. From germline, CDR1 is GTSNPN and CDR2 SVGIG (reference sequence). This CDR3 is 14 amino acids long. Here the CDR3 DNA reads TGTGCCTGGAGTGTAGGCTCTAGGGCCAACGTCCTGACTTTC. Its translation is CAWSVGSRANVLTF.

The V and J genes are TRBV29-1 and TRBJ2-1, with 9 bases identical to TRBD1. The CDR3 extends over 18 amino acids. The germline CDR1 and CDR2 sequences are SQVTM and ANQGSEA. V trimming: 1 base; J trimming: 9 bases; junction bases outside the gene matches: 19. The CDR3 here is CSVEARTGATYVRGEQFF. CDR3 nucleotides: TGCAGCGTTGAAGCCAGGACAGGGGCTACCTACGTCAGGGGTGAGCAGTTCTTC.

The chain recombines TRBV29-1 with TRBJ1-1; D not certain. This CDR3 contains 10 residues. Looked up from germline, CDR1 is SQVTM and CDR2 is ANQGSEA. The ends were cut back, 7 bases at V and 2 bases at J, with 5 bases in the middle. CDR3 residues: CSGANTEAFF. The DNA of the CDR3 is TGCAGCGGTGCCAACACTGAAGCTTTCTTT.

The gene calls are TRBV27 and TRBJ2-3, with 9 bases aligning to TRBD2. The germline CDR1 and CDR2 sequences are MNHEY and SMNVEV (reference sequence). V dropped 6 bases and J dropped 2; count of bases not matched to a gene: 15. The CDR3 consists of 18 residues. This chain's CDR3 is CASRKIAGETSYTDTQYF. CDR3 nucleotide sequence: TGTGCCAGCAGAAAGATAGCGGGAGAGACAAGTTACACAGATACGCAGTATTTT.

This clone was seen a handful of times. This sequence joins TRBV14 and TRBJ1-1; D gene unclear. Trimming removed 4 bases at V and 3 bases at J, with 12 bases between. CDR3 length: 14 residues. Germline lookup yields CDR1 SGHDN and CDR2 FVKESK. This CDR3 reads CASSPHLQHTEAFF. The DNA of the CDR3 is TGTGCCAGCAGCCCTCACCTACAACACACTGAAGCTTTCTTT.

This clone was seen a few times. V gene TRBV29-1 combines with J gene TRBJ2-5; D perhaps matches TRBD2 (7 bases). Looked up from germline, CDR1 is SQVTM and CDR2 is ANQGSEA. This CDR3 region has 14 residues. V was pared by 6 bases and J by 4 bases, with 18 bases between. Here the CDR3 reads CSVEGEGSRETQYF. The CDR3 coding sequence is TGCAGCGTCGAGGGGGAGGGATCGAGAGAGACCCAGTACTTC.

The J gene is TRBJ1-2, the V gene TRBV19; weak D call: TRBD1 (5 bases). With 6 bases removed from V and 8 bases from J, the gap between germline ends came to 10 bases. This CDR3 spans 11 amino acids. The germline V gene encodes CDR1 LNHDA and CDR2 SQIVND (reference sequence). This chain's CDR3 is CASRGPLGYTF. For the CDR3, the DNA is TGTGCCAGTAGGGGACCCTTGGGCTACACCTTC.

The rearrangement joins TRBV7-2 to TRBJ2-7; 9 positions agree with TRBD1. The CDR3 totals 16 residues. CDR1 is SGHTA and CDR2 is FQGNSA in the germline V gene. Trimming cost V 2 bases and J 4 bases; bases outside gene matches: 9. In nucleotides, the CDR3 is TGTGCCAGCAGCTTAACCGGGACAGGGATCTTTTACGAGCAGTACTTC. Translated, it gives CASSLTGTGIFYEQYF.

The chain is built from TRBV29-1 and TRBJ1-1, with D possibly TRBD1 on 6 matching bases. The CDR3 loop spans 16 amino acids. CDR1 SQVTM and CDR2 ANQGSEA come from the germline V gene. V lost 4 bases and J 1 base, leaving 19 bases between the germline ends. The CDR3 region is CSVGGGGLPWNTEAFF. The CDR3 coding sequence is TGCAGCGTTGGAGGTGGGGGGCTGCCCTGGAACACTGAAGCTTTCTTT.

This clone was found a few times. This chain joins TRBV29-1 and TRBJ1-1; D unresolved. V was pared by 4 bases and J by 11 bases, with 11 bases between. The CDR3 is 10 residues long. In germline, CDR1 is SQVTM, CDR2 ANQGSEA. DNA for the CDR3: TGCAGCGTTGCCCCCGAGGCCGCTTTCTTT. The encoded protein is CSVAPEAAFF.

The V and J genes are TRBV30 and TRBJ1-5; D may be TRBD1 (5 bases). The germline V gene has CDR1 GTSNPN and CDR2 SVGIG (reference sequence). This CDR3 contains 13 residues. V shed 5 bases and J shed 7 bases, with 15 bases lying between them. The CDR3 DNA reads TGTGCCTGGGCGGGGGGTACCGACCAGCCCCAGCATTTT. As protein: CAWAGGTDQPQHF.

This clone was seen only a few times. At the DNA level, this CDR3 is encoded by other sequences in the same sample as well. The V gene is TRBV29-1, the J gene TRBJ2-1; 11 nucleotides line up with TRBD2. The germline CDR1 and CDR2 sequences are SQVTM and ANQGSEA. The CDR3 has 13 residues. V trimming: 7 bases; J trimming: 3 bases; junction bases outside the gene matches: 2. The CDR3 loop is CSAGTSGYNEQFF. DNA of the CDR3: TGCAGCGCGGGGACTAGCGGCTACAATGAGCAGTTCTTC.

This rearrangement joins TRBV29-1 to TRBJ1-2, with D uncertain. Trimming pared 0 bases from V and 6 bases from J, leaving 11 bases between. The CDR3 contains 13 residues. Germline V CDR1 and CDR2: SQVTM, ANQGSEA. The CDR3 sequence is CSVEDPRAHGYTF. The CDR3 DNA reads TGCAGCGTTGAAGATCCCCGCGCCCATGGCTACACCTTC.

This clone occurred a few times. In nucleotides, the CDR3 is TGTGCCAGCAGCTTATATCTGGGCGAGCAGTACTTC. As protein: CASSLYLGEQYF. The rearrangement links TRBV7-2 to TRBJ2-7; D not resolved. Trimming cost V 2 bases and J 6 bases, with 8 bases left between them. CDR3 length: 12 amino acids. The germline gives CDR1 SGHTA, CDR2 FQGNSA.